The next 18 T cell receptor beta chains were all read from a single sample in a study of blood T cell repertoires in COVID-19. Measured with immunoSEQ multiplex PCR; TCRdb has only the in-frame clones, and not every one. The table shows nearly 60,000 clones, with approximately 87% occurring only once. The sequenced material came from peripheral blood. The source is a man in his forties with active COVID-19.

This clone occurred once. This chain uses TRBV9 with TRBJ2-3; 7 bases align to TRBD2. Per the germline V gene, CDR1 is SGDLS and CDR2 is YYNGEE. The CDR3 loop spans 15 amino acids. The V and J ends lost 2 bases and 1 base, in that order; junction bases with no gene match: 4. The CDR3 is CASSVGSGGTDTQYF. In DNA, the CDR3 is TGTGCCAGCAGCGTTGGCAGCGGGGGCACAGATACGCAGTATTTT.

The chain employs TRBV7-9 and TRBJ2-5, with 9 bases identical to TRBD2. Trimming cost V 0 bases and J 3 bases; bases outside gene matches: 2. This CDR3 is built from 15 residues. The germline V gene has CDR1 SEHNR and CDR2 FQNEAQ (reference sequence). DNA for the CDR3: TGTGCCAGCAGCTTAGCTAGCGGGAGTGAAGAGACCCAGTACTTC. Translated, it gives CASSLASGSEETQYF.

This clone turned up a few times. The CDR3, as DNA: TGTGCCAGCAGTACGACAGGGGCTCCCCGGGAGCTGTTTTTT. This translates into CASSTTGAPRELFF. This chain uses TRBV6-5 with TRBJ2-2, with TRBD1 matching 8 bases. The V and J ends lost 5 bases and 9 bases, in that order; junction bases with no gene match: 8. This CDR3 has 14 amino acids. Germline V lookup: CDR1 MNHEY, CDR2 SVGAGI.

This clone was counted only a few times. The chain joins TRBV29-1 to TRBJ2-7; 11 bases agree with TRBD1. Per the germline V gene, CDR1 is SQVTM and CDR2 is ANQGSEA. CDR3 length: 15 amino acids. V gave up 6 bases and J gave up 2 bases; unmatched junction bases: 9. CDR3 coding DNA: TGCAGCGTCTCCGGACAGGGGGCCACAGCCTACGAGCAGTACTTC. Translation gives CSVSGQGATAYEQYF.

The rearrangement joins TRBV4-2 to TRBJ2-5, with D possibly TRBD2 on 6 matching bases. The V and J ends lost 5 bases and 2 bases respectively, with 12 bases between them. Germline CDR1 LGHNA, CDR2 YNFKEQ. CDR3 length: 14 residues. CDR3: CASSAGLNQETQYF. The CDR3 DNA sequence: TGTGCCAGCAGCGCGGGACTGAATCAAGAGACCCAGTACTTC.

The V call is TRBV2, the J call TRBJ2-3; no definite D call. This CDR3 contains 14 residues. Trimming shortened V by 4 bases and J by 2 bases, and 10 bases separated the two germline ends. Germline loops: CDR1 SNHLY, CDR2 FYNNEI. DNA of the CDR3: TGTGCCAGCAGTGTTGTTTTGGCCACAGATACGCAGTATTTT. Encoded protein: CASSVVLATDTQYF.

The chain employs TRBV7-7 and TRBJ2-3; 8 bases are shared with TRBD2. J gave up 4 bases and V 5 bases, and 5 bases lay outside the gene matches. CDR3 length: 14 residues. The V gene's germline CDR1 is SSHAT and CDR2 FNYEAQ (reference sequence). The CDR3 loop is CASSPGTRSDTQYF. The CDR3 bases are TGTGCCAGCAGCCCCGGGACTAGGTCAGATACGCAGTATTTT.

The chain has TRBV21-1 and TRBJ2-3; the DNA was not used to check the table's D call, TRBD1. TRBV21-1 is described as a pseudogene. This CDR3 has 13 amino acids. The CDR3 bases are TGTGCCAGCCGGACAGGGCCCACAGATACGCAGTATTTT. It codes for CASRTGPTDTQYF.

The chain couples TRBV15 to TRBJ2-1, with unresolved D. The CDR3 sequence is 17 residues long. V was trimmed by 0 bases and J by 0 bases, leaving 12 bases between them. Germline V CDR1 and CDR2: LNHNV, YYDKDF (reference sequence). Here the CDR3 DNA reads TGTGCCACCAGCAGAGATCTAAATCCGAGCTCCTACAATGAGCAGTTCTTC. Translating gives CATSRDLNPSSYNEQFF.

This sequence joins TRBV27 and TRBJ1-3; D might be TRBD1 (5 bases). Germline values: CDR1 MNHEY, CDR2 SMNVEV (reference sequence). V was pared by 5 bases and J by 0 bases, with 14 bases between. This CDR3 region has 16 residues. CDR3: CASSPRVRVSGNTIYF. The CDR3 region has the DNA TGTGCCAGCAGTCCCCGGGTCAGGGTCTCTGGAAACACCATATATTTT.

Only one count was recorded for this clone. V gene TRBV24-1 combines with J gene TRBJ2-1; the match to TRBD1 covers 8 bases. Germline trimming cut 0 bases from V and 11 bases from J; bases unmatched to any gene: 5. Germline loops: CDR1 KGHDR, CDR2 SFDVKD. The CDR3 consists of 14 residues. The CDR3 DNA follows: TGTGCCACCAGTGATTTGCAAGGGACAGGAAAGCAGTTCTTC. Its translation is CATSDLQGTGKQFF.

The genes are TRBV28 and TRBJ2-7, with a weak D call TRBD2 (5 bases). This CDR3 spans 17 amino acids. Trimming pared 4 bases from V and 3 bases from J, leaving 22 bases between. CDR1 is MDHEN, CDR2 SYDVKM, per germline. The CDR3 DNA reads TGTGCCAGCAGTTCCACAACCTTTAGCGTTTCGCTCTACGAGCAGTACTTC. Protein sequence: CASSSTTFSVSLYEQYF. The full variable domain, rest sourced from reference TRBV28 and TRBJ2-7, is DVKVTQSSRYLVKRTGEKVFLECVQDMDHENMFWYRQDPGLGLRLIYFSYDVKMKEKGDIPEGYSVSREKKERFSLILESASTNQTSMYLCASSSTTFSVSLYEQYFGPGTRLTVT.

The J gene is TRBJ2-7, the V gene TRBV7-8, with D possibly being TRBD2 (6 bases). CDR1 and CDR2 from the germline V gene are SGHVS and FQNEAQ. This CDR3 has 16 amino acids. V lost 1 base and J lost 7, with 20 bases in between. In DNA form, the CDR3 reads TGTGCCAGCAGCTTAGTCGGCACAGCGGCCCGGGGGGAGCAGTACTTC. This encodes CASSLVGTAARGEQYF.

The V gene is TRBV9, the J gene TRBJ2-7; maybe TRBD2 (5 bases). V was cut by 2 bases and J by 1 base, with 13 bases left in between. CDR3 length equals 15 residues. Looked up from germline, CDR1 is SGDLS and CDR2 is YYNGEE. For the CDR3, the DNA is TGTGCCAGCAGCGTTGGTTGGAGCGGTTCCTACGAGCAGTACTTC. Its translation: CASSVGWSGSYEQYF.

V is TRBV19 and J is TRBJ2-3, with TRBD1 matching 8 bases. The V and J ends lost 4 bases and 1 base, in that order; junction bases with no gene match: 13. Looked up from germline, CDR1 is LNHDA and CDR2 is SQIVND (reference sequence). This CDR3 region has 18 residues. CDR3 protein: CASSTGPGQAGGTDTQYF. The CDR3 DNA is TGTGCCAGTAGTACGGGGCCGGGACAGGCGGGTGGCACAGATACGCAGTATTTT. Drawing the rest from reference TRBV19 and TRBJ2-3, the complete variable domain is DGGITQSPKYLFRKEGQNVTLSCEQNLNHDAMYWYRQDPGQGLRLIYYSQIVNDFQKGDIAEGYSVSREKKESFPLTVTSAQKNPTAFYLCASSTGPGQAGGTDTQYFGPGTRLTVL.

This chain joins TRBV30 and TRBJ2-1, with TRBD2 matching 9 bases. The CDR3 runs to 15 residues. Germline trimming cut 2 bases from V and 4 bases from J; bases unmatched to any gene: 6. The germline gives CDR1 GTSNPN, CDR2 SVGIG (reference sequence). As DNA, the CDR3 is TGTGCCTGGAGTCGGACAAGCGGGAGGTACAATGAGCAGTTCTTC. Translation gives CAWSRTSGRYNEQFF.

The chain uses TRBV7-9 and TRBJ2-7; TRBD1 matches 9 bases. The V gene's germline CDR1 is SEHNR and CDR2 FQNEAQ (reference sequence). This CDR3 region has 15 residues. The junction had 7 bases not matched to a gene; V was cut back by 2 bases and J by 5 bases. CDR3 sequence (DNA): TGTGCCAGCAGCTTATCAGGACAGGGGAGGGACGAGCAGTACTTC. This codes for CASSLSGQGRDEQYF.

The J gene is TRBJ2-3, the V gene TRBV5-6; maybe TRBD2 (5 bases). Per germline, CDR1 SGHDT and CDR2 YYEEEE. This CDR3 comprises 13 residues. V was clipped by 0 bases and J by 4 bases, with 6 bases between them. CDR3 protein: CASSLGLPDTQYF. The CDR3 region has the DNA TGTGCCAGCAGCTTGGGACTACCAGATACGCAGTATTTT.